The T cell receptor beta chain under discussion was sequenced for a study of cytotoxic CD8 clonotypes in ibrutinib-treated CLL. Study conclusions and caveats: Baseline-level clonality went beyond age-matched healthy donors and moved in step with circulating CD8+ T-cell counts. Clonality grew at ibrutinib response; at progression, it decreased back toward baseline.

Depths of 1 in 200,000 to 1 in 1 million T cells were the sequencing target. This table comes from immunoSEQ multiplex PCR, and its TCRdb copy is limited to in-frame clones, with some not included. The data contain roughly 47,000 clones, approximately 51% of them singletons. The CDR3 runs to 14 residues. As for this clone: The antigen is unknown.

This sample comprised PBMCs, obtained after 12 months of ibrutinib treatment. The rearrangement joins TRBV21-1 to TRBJ2-7; whether TRBD1, the table's D call, matches the DNA was not checked. TRBV21-1 constitutes a pseudogene. This TCR was recovered from a human donor with chronic lymphocytic leukemia. The CDR3 nucleotides are TGTGCCAGCAGCAACCCGCCCAGGTTGCACGAGCAGTACTTC. It encodes CASSNPPRLHEQYF.